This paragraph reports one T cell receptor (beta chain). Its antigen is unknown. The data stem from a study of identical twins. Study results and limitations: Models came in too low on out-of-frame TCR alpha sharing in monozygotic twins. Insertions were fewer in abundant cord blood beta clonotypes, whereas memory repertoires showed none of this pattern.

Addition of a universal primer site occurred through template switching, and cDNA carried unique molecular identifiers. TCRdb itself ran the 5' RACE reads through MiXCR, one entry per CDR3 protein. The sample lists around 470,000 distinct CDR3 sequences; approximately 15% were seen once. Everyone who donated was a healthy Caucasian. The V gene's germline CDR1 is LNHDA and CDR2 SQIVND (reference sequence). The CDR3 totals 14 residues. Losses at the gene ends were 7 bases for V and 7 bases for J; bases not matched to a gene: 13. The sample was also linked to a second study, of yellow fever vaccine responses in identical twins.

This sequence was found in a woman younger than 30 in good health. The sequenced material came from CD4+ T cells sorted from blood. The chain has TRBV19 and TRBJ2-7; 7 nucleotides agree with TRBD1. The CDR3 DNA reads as TGTGCCAGTACCCCGAGGAGAGGGGGCGGAGAGCAGTACTTC. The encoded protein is CASTPRRGGGEQYF.